This record looks at one TCR beta chain sequence and its context. Genomic DNA served as template for TCR beta VDJ and CDR3 profiling. TCRdb analysed the reads with MiXCR anew, one entry per CDR3 protein. The data hold 350,000 to 450,000 distinct CDR3 sequences, with about two thirds observed a single time. The germline gives CDR1 DFQATT, CDR2 SNEGSKA (reference sequence). The ends were cut back, 5 bases at V and 17 bases at J, with 19 bases in the middle. The CDR3 runs 12 residues. This record belongs to a study of CD8+CD57+ T cells in acquired aplastic anemia. Sequencing was performed on sorted CD4+, CD8+, or CD8+CD57+ T cells (not recorded which) from PBMCs. The chain uses TRBV20-1 and TRBJ1-6, with D perhaps TRBD1 (5 bases). The clonotype comes from a human donor in good health, serving as a control. The DNA of the CDR3 is TGCAGTGCTGCCAGGGCGACTAATGAAATCCACTTT. Amino acids: CSAARATNEIHF.